These 2 T cell receptor beta chains originate from one sample sequenced in a study of blood T cell repertoires in COVID-19. This table comes from immunoSEQ multiplex PCR, and its TCRdb copy is limited to in-frame clones, with some not included. The profile shows nearly 200,000 clones, about 83% of them singletons. The source material was peripheral blood. These receptors all come from a woman aged 65 to 85 with active or convalescent COVID-19.

V usage is TRBV5-1 and J usage is TRBJ1-2; D perhaps matches TRBD1 (5 bases). Per the germline V gene, CDR1 is SGHRS and CDR2 is YFSETQ. The CDR3 loop spans 17 amino acids. V was clipped by 1 base and J by 5 bases, with 21 bases between them. The chain's CDR3 is CASSLLSVGLDPYGYTF. As DNA, the CDR3 is TGCGCCAGCAGCTTGTTGAGCGTGGGGCTGGATCCGTATGGCTACACCTTC.

This clone showed up just once. The rearrangement uses TRBV28 and TRBJ1-5, with D unresolved. In germline, CDR1 is MDHEN, CDR2 SYDVKM. This CDR3 has 14 residues. Trimming pared 6 bases from V and 5 bases from J, leaving 14 bases between. The CDR3 DNA sequence: TGTGCCAGCAGACCCGGCAGCGCCGATCAGCCCCAGCATTTT. This sequence encodes CASRPGSADQPQHF.